A single T cell receptor beta chain is shown here with its context. Every patient was affected by relapse after autologous stem cell transplantation, while exposure to brentuximab vedotin was not uniform. This entry is derived from a study of PD-1 blockade in classical Hodgkin lymphoma. Produced via immunoSEQ multiplex PCR; TCRdb's table is partial and in-frame only. This sample yields some 93,000 clones, of which roughly 89% are seen a single time; over 8.5% belongs to the top ten. The TCR comes from a human donor with classical Hodgkin lymphoma. This specimen was peripheral blood mononuclear cells (PBMCs), taken before the second cycle of nivolumab.

The CDR3 nucleotides read TGTGCCAGCTCACCAAGGGTGGCCTTGGCGGGACCAAGCGCTGGGGCCAACGTCCTGACTTTC. Translating it yields CASSPRVALAGPSAGANVLTF. The rearrangement joins TRBV18 to TRBJ2-6, with D tentatively TRBD2 (6 bases). Trimming stripped 2 bases from V and 2 bases from J, with 25 bases between. Germline V CDR1 and CDR2: KGHSH, LQKENI. CDR3 length equals 21 residues.